The next 29 T cell receptor beta chains were all read from a single sample in a study of radiotherapy plus CTLA-4 blockade in lung cancer. The method was immunoSEQ multiplex PCR; TCRdb's version includes in-frame clones alone and lacks a portion of them. This table has about 85,000 clones, approximately 83% appearing once. This sample comprised peripheral blood, obtained from a patient treated with radiotherapy plus ipilimumab. The source of these receptors is a human donor with non-small cell lung cancer who had a partial response to radiotherapy plus ipilimumab.

The CDR3: CASGDSDTDTQYF. The CDR3 DNA reads TGCGCCAGCGGGGACTCTGACACAGATACGCAGTATTTT. This chain joins TRBV10-1 and TRBJ2-3; a weak D match, TRBD2 (6 bases). Deletions cut 8 bases from V and 2 bases from J, with 11 bases between. The CDR3 is 13 amino acids. The germline V gene encodes CDR1 WNHNN and CDR2 SYGVQD (reference sequence).

The J gene is TRBJ1-2, the V gene TRBV7-2, with TRBD1 matching 7 bases. This CDR3 is built from 15 residues. V shed 5 bases and J 8 bases; nucleotides not matched to a gene: 14. Germline V gene lookup returns CDR1 SGHTA and CDR2 FQGNSA. This chain's CDR3 is CASSQALGGSRGYTF. Written as DNA, the CDR3 is TGTGCCAGCAGCCAAGCGTTAGGGGGCTCGAGGGGCTACACCTTC.

The chain recombines TRBV7-6 with TRBJ2-1; D not certain. Germline V gives CDR1 SGHVS, CDR2 FNYEAQ. CDR3 length: 15 residues. Trimming removed 4 bases from V and 4 bases from J, with 14 bases in between. The CDR3 DNA reads as TGTGCCAGCAGCTCCGCAGTATCGTCATACAATGAGCAGTTCTTC. Encoded protein: CASSSAVSSYNEQFF.

This clone turned up a few times. The chain uses TRBV5-6 and TRBJ1-1; 9 bases agree with TRBD1. Per the germline V gene, CDR1 is SGHDT and CDR2 is YYEEEE. This CDR3 has 15 amino acids. Germline trimming cut 4 bases from V and 7 bases from J; bases unmatched to any gene: 11. The chain's CDR3 is CASSPNSGTGLEAFF. The DNA of the CDR3 is TGTGCCAGCAGCCCCAACTCCGGGACAGGGCTTGAAGCTTTCTTT.

V is TRBV5-1 and J is TRBJ2-7; D call uncertain. Germline V gives CDR1 SGHRS, CDR2 YFSETQ. This CDR3 is built from 13 residues. Trimming pared 0 bases from V and 9 bases from J, leaving 13 bases between. The CDR3 here is CASSLGPSGGQYF. Written as DNA, the CDR3 is TGCGCCAGCAGCTTGGGGCCTTCAGGTGGGCAGTACTTC.

The gene calls are TRBV18 and TRBJ2-2, with 9 bases fitting TRBD1. V was clipped by 5 bases and J by 2 bases; unmatched bases: 3. From germline, CDR1 is KGHSH and CDR2 LQKENI. The CDR3 runs to 15 residues. The CDR3 region is CASSGQGSNTGELFF. In DNA, the CDR3 is TGTGCCAGCTCAGGACAGGGGAGCAACACCGGGGAGCTGTTTTTT.

The CDR3 sequence: CASSDSGTGKPYEQYV. The CDR3, as DNA: TGTGCCAGCAGTGATTCCGGGACAGGAAAACCCTACGAGCAGTACGTC. This chain uses TRBV6-1 with TRBJ2-7, with TRBD1 identical over 8 bases. Germline V gene data show CDR1 as MNHNS and CDR2 as SASEGT. With V trimmed by 3 bases and J by 2 bases, 9 bases remained unmatched. The CDR3 loop spans 16 amino acids.

This CDR3 is CASSVSVGELAEAFF. DNA of the CDR3: TGCGCCAGCAGCGTCTCGGTAGGAGAGCTGGCTGAAGCTTTCTTT. The gene calls are TRBV5-1 and TRBJ1-1; D is ambiguous. The CDR3 sequence is 15 residues long. V was shortened by 4 bases and J by 6 bases, with 19 bases between the two germline ends. The germline V gene encodes CDR1 SGHRS and CDR2 YFSETQ. Full variable domain (outside the CDR3, taken from reference TRBV5-1 and TRBJ1-1): KAGVTQTPRYLIKTRGQQVTLSCSPISGHRSVSWYQQTPGQGLQFLFEYFSETQRNKGNFPGRFSGRQFSNSRSEMNVSTLELGDSALYLCASSVSVGELAEAFFGQGTRLTVV.

This rearrangement joins TRBV6-1 to TRBJ2-4, with 11 bases fitting TRBD2. V lost 2 bases to trimming and J lost 9 bases; unmatched junction nucleotides: 6. This CDR3 contains 15 residues. Germline loops: CDR1 MNHNS, CDR2 SASEGT. Here the CDR3 reads CASSELAGGGGIQYF. CDR3 bases: TGTGCCAGCAGTGAACTAGCGGGAGGCGGGGGCATTCAGTACTTC.

The sample holds a few counts of this clone. V is TRBV28 and J is TRBJ1-3, with 7 bases aligning to TRBD1. The V and J ends lost 4 bases and 2 bases, in that order; junction bases with no gene match: 2. Germline V gene sequence: CDR1 MDHEN, CDR2 SYDVKM. This CDR3 has 14 residues. CDR3: CASSYRGAGNTIYF. The CDR3 DNA follows: TGTGCCAGCAGTTACAGGGGAGCTGGAAACACCATATATTTT.

The V and J genes are TRBV25-1 and TRBJ2-5; no firm D call. The better agreement between TRBJ2-7 and the DNA end casts doubt on the J call. Germline-derived CDR1 and CDR2 are MGHDK and SYGVNS. The CDR3 is made up of 14 amino acids. CDR3 protein: CASSETGSSYEQYF. DNA of the CDR3: TGTGCCAGCAGCGAGACCGGGTCCTCCTACGAGCAGTACTTC.

The chain has TRBV5-1 and TRBJ2-1, with 10 bases fitting TRBD2. V shed 4 bases and J 5 bases; nucleotides not matched to a gene: 12. The CDR3 covers 17 residues. Germline assignment: CDR1 SGHRS and CDR2 YFSETQ. CDR3 sequence (DNA): TGCGCCAGCAGCCCAAACCAACTAGCGGGACCCCACAATGAGCAGTTCTTC. It translates to CASSPNQLAGPHNEQFF.

This sequence joins TRBV4-2 and TRBJ2-1; perhaps TRBD2 as D (5 bases). V lost 3 bases, J lost 3 bases, and 15 bases lay in between. CDR3 length equals 16 residues. Germline CDR1 and CDR2: LGHNA and YNFKEQ. This chain's CDR3 is CASSHQLERSYNEQFF. CDR3 bases: TGTGCCAGCAGCCACCAACTAGAGCGGAGCTACAATGAGCAGTTCTTC.

This chain joins TRBV7-2 and TRBJ2-1; 10 nucleotides agree with TRBD2. Germline CDR1 SGHTA, CDR2 FQGNSA. With V trimmed by 5 bases and J by 7 bases, 8 bases remained unmatched. The CDR3 spans 15 residues. The CDR3 protein is CASSPRSGGGNEQFF. The CDR3 DNA reads as TGTGCCAGCAGCCCACGAAGCGGGGGGGGGAATGAGCAGTTCTTC.

The chain has TRBV29-1 and TRBJ2-7; no firm D call. Per the germline V gene, CDR1 is SQVTM and CDR2 is ANQGSEA. V dropped 5 bases and J dropped 3 bases, with 11 bases sitting between them. The CDR3 spans 12 residues. The CDR3 coding sequence is TGCAGCGTTTGCCGGGTTGACTACGAGCAGTACGTC. It yields the protein CSVCRVDYEQYV.

This chain joins TRBV7-2 and TRBJ2-7; 7 bases are shared with TRBD1. With 1 base clipped from V and 2 bases from J, the junction kept 2 bases outside the gene matches. The CDR3 runs 14 residues. Germline-derived CDR1 and CDR2 are SGHTA and FQGNSA. The CDR3 sequence: CASSLGTGPYEQYF. The CDR3 region has the DNA TGTGCCAGCAGCTTAGGGACAGGTCCCTACGAGCAGTACTTC. The full variable domain, completed using reference TRBV7-2 and TRBJ2-7, is GAGVSQSPSNKVTEKGKDVELRCDPISGHTALYWYRQSLGQGLEFLIYFQGNSAPDKSGLPSDRFSAERTGGSVSTLTIQRTQQEDSAVYLCASSLGTGPYEQYFGPGTRLTVT.

The chain couples TRBV6-5 to TRBJ1-2, with a weak D call TRBD1 (6 bases). The CDR3 loop spans 12 amino acids. Germline CDR1 and CDR2: MNHEY and SVGAGI. Trimming removed 5 bases from V and 7 bases from J, with 11 bases in between. The CDR3, as DNA: TGTGCCAGCAGTATGGACAGTCTTGGCTACACCTTC. Translating gives CASSMDSLGYTF.

The V gene is TRBV30, the J gene TRBJ2-7, with D maybe TRBD1 (6 bases). V lost 2 bases and J lost 9, with 11 bases in between. The CDR3 sequence is 11 residues long. In germline, CDR1 is GTSNPN, CDR2 SVGIG (reference sequence). This CDR3 reads CAWSRQVGQYF. The CDR3 DNA reads TGTGCCTGGAGTCGACAGGTGGGGCAGTACTTC.

This chain joins TRBV5-1 and TRBJ1-5; 10 bases match TRBD1. J lost 5 bases, V lost 0 bases, and 2 bases had no gene match. The CDR3 spans 15 residues. Germline lookup yields CDR1 SGHRS and CDR2 YFSETQ. The CDR3 bases are TGCGCCAGCAGCTTGGAGGGACAGGGGCATCAGCCCCAGCATTTT. Translating gives CASSLEGQGHQPQHF.

CDR3 coding DNA: TGTGCCATTTCGACTAGCGGGAGTAAGTATGAGCAGTTCTTC. The encoded protein is CAISTSGSKYEQFF. This chain connects TRBV9 to TRBJ2-1, with 12 bases that match TRBD2. Germline assignment: CDR1 SGDLS and CDR2 YYNGEE. The CDR3 has 14 amino acids. The V segment lost 9 bases and the J segment 8 bases; nucleotides outside the gene matches: 9.

The rearrangement links TRBV2 to TRBJ2-7, with D perhaps TRBD1 (6 bases). Germline V gene data show CDR1 as SNHLY and CDR2 as FYNNEI. CDR3 length: 16 residues. The V end lost 8 bases, the J end lost 0 bases, and 20 bases lay between the germline ends. The chain's CDR3 is CASSSRGPQGSYEQYF. CDR3 in DNA: TGTGCCAGCTCTTCCCGAGGGCCACAGGGCTCCTACGAGCAGTACTTC.

This sequence joins TRBV6-5 and TRBJ1-5, with D possibly matching TRBD1 (6 bases). Trimming took off 8 bases at V and 0 bases at J, with 11 bases between the two ends. CDR1 is MNHEY and CDR2 is SVGAGI in the germline V gene. The CDR3 sequence is 14 residues long. CDR3 amino acids: CASDTGYSNQPQHF. CDR3 DNA sequence: TGTGCCAGCGATACAGGGTATAGCAATCAGCCCCAGCATTTT.

The V and J genes are TRBV19 and TRBJ2-4; D is ambiguous. CDR3 size: 12 residues. The ends were cut back, 3 bases at V and 5 bases at J, with 5 bases in the middle. Germline CDR1 and CDR2: LNHDA and SQIVND (reference sequence). CDR3 nucleotides: TGTGCCAGTAGTATTCCCGAAAACATTCAGTACTTC. As protein: CASSIPENIQYF.

The genes are TRBV30 and TRBJ1-1; D remains ambiguous. This CDR3 region has 11 residues. The germline V and J ends were trimmed by 0 bases and 5 bases, with 4 bases remaining between them. CDR1 GTSNPN and CDR2 SVGIG come from the germline V gene (reference sequence). The CDR3 DNA sequence: TGTGCCTGGAGTGTCGGGACTGAAGCTTTCTTT. It is translated as CAWSVGTEAFF.

The chain links TRBV6-4 to TRBJ1-1; TRBD1 might be the D (6 bases). V shed 6 bases and J shed 4 bases, with 15 bases lying between them. The CDR3 loop spans 14 amino acids. The germline V gene encodes CDR1 MRHNA and CDR2 SNTAGT. CDR3 sequence: CASSPGGASTEAFF. CDR3 nucleotide sequence: TGTGCCAGCAGCCCTGGGGGGGCCAGCACTGAAGCTTTCTTT.

V gene TRBV30 combines with J gene TRBJ2-5; a weak D match, TRBD2 (6 bases). Germline V gene lookup returns CDR1 GTSNPN and CDR2 SVGIG (reference sequence). The CDR3 consists of 15 residues. V was pared by 8 bases and J by 5 bases, with 24 bases between. In nucleotides, the CDR3 is TGTGCCCATAGCGGTACCTCTCTAAGCAGGGAGACCCAGTACTTC. As protein: CAHSGTSLSRETQYF.

The chain couples TRBV6-6 to TRBJ1-2, with TRBD1 as a possible D gene (6 bases). CDR3 length: 13 amino acids. V lost 4 bases and J lost 6, with 12 bases in between. The V gene's germline CDR1 is MNHNY and CDR2 SVGAGI (reference sequence). DNA for the CDR3: TGTGCCAGCAGTTTCCGGGCAGGGGATGGCTACACCTTC. This sequence encodes CASSFRAGDGYTF.

The chain couples TRBV2 to TRBJ1-5; D unclear. The germline gives CDR1 SNHLY, CDR2 FYNNEI. CDR3 size: 15 residues. Trimming removed 2 bases at V and 2 bases at J, with 10 bases between. The CDR3 spells CASSEFAGRNQPQHF. The CDR3 DNA sequence: TGTGCCAGCAGTGAATTCGCAGGTCGCAATCAGCCCCAGCATTTT.

V usage is TRBV30 and J usage is TRBJ1-1; no clear D. V lost 1 base, J lost 3 bases, and 18 bases lay in between. Germline CDR1 reads GTSNPN; CDR2 reads SVGIG (reference sequence). This CDR3 has 16 residues. CDR3 loop: CAWSEREALRDTEAFF. CDR3 sequence (DNA): TGTGCCTGGAGTGAGAGGGAGGCTTTACGGGACACTGAAGCTTTCTTT.